These T cell receptor beta chains were read from a single sample in a study of blood T cells in healthy people across ages. Using its own MiXCR run on the 5' RACE reads, TCRdb lists one record per CDR3 protein. The table shows about 1,600,000 distinct CDR3 sequences, with 40% to 50% occurring only once. Sequenced input: blood. The receptors were gathered from a woman aged 18-35 years in good health. Each CDR3 is given with its conserved first and last residue. The D gene is left open where the match is weak. Clone size, where shown, is once, few, many, or a class for clones that have expanded.

abundance	v_gene	d_gene	j_gene	CDR3aa	CDR3nt
-	TRBV4-1	-	TRBJ2-2	CASSQPGQKHREELFF	TGCGCCAGCAGCCAACCCGGACAGAAACACCGGGAGGAGCTGTTTTTT
-	TRBV7-9	-	TRBJ1-1	CASSLPPESVNTEAFF	TGTGCCAGCAGCTTACCCCCGGAAAGTGTGAACACTGAAGCTTTCTTT
-	TRBV20-1	TRBD1	TRBJ2-7	CSASLLGTGDYEQYF	TGCAGTGCTAGTCTATTAGGGACAGGGGACTACGAGCAGTACTTC
-	TRBV28	TRBD1	TRBJ2-4	CASSSRRDRGNIQYF	TGTGCCAGCAGTTCCCGCCGGGACAGGGGCAACATTCAGTACTTC
-	TRBV5-1	-	TRBJ2-3	CASSPQPWGSGTSTDTQYF	TGCGCCAGCAGCCCCCAGCCATGGGGCTCCGGTACTAGCACAGATACGCAGTATTTT
few	TRBV4-1	TRBD2	TRBJ2-5	CASSQVTSGGIKPETQYF	TGCGCCAGCAGCCAAGTGACTAGCGGGGGGATAAAACCGGAGACCCAGTACTTC
-	TRBV29-1	TRBD1	TRBJ2-7	CSVLGTGANEQYF	TGCAGCGTCTTAGGGACAGGGGCCAATGAGCAGTACTTC
-	TRBV7-9	TRBD2	TRBJ2-1	CASSLEASGRPPVAYNEQFF	TGTGCCAGCAGCTTAGAGGCTAGCGGGAGGCCACCTGTGGCTTACAATGAGCAGTTCTTC
many	TRBV14	TRBD1	TRBJ1-2	CASSLGTVGYGYTF	TGTGCCAGCAGTCTCGGGACAGTCGGCTATGGCTACACCTTC
few	TRBV5-1	TRBD1	TRBJ2-1	CASSSGQEFNEQFF	TGCGCCAGCAGCTCCGGACAGGAGTTTAATGAGCAGTTCTTC
-	TRBV20-1	TRBD1	TRBJ1-2	CSVWDRENYGYTF	TGCAGTGTTTGGGACAGAGAAAACTATGGCTACACCTTC
few	TRBV27	TRBD1	TRBJ2-7	CASSATGSGHNEQYF	TGTGCCAGCAGTGCGACAGGGTCGGGCCACAATGAGCAGTACTTC
few	TRBV12-3/TRBV12-4	-	TRBJ2-7	CASSSSTVYYEQYF	-
-	TRBV7-9	-	TRBJ2-1	CASSPDRLLEKFNEQFF	TGTGCCAGCAGCCCGGATCGGCTTTTGGAGAAATTCAATGAGCAGTTCTTC
-	TRBV9	TRBD1	TRBJ2-7	CASSVPRQGALNEQYF	TGTGCCAGCAGCGTACCCAGACAGGGGGCCCTCAATGAGCAGTACTTC
once	TRBV28	-	TRBJ2-7	CASSTISYEQYF	TGTGCCAGCAGTACCATCTCCTACGAGCAGTACTTC
-	TRBV28	-	TRBJ1-1	CASSLWGWGAPTEAFF	TGTGCCAGCAGTTTATGGGGTTGGGGTGCTCCCACTGAAGCTTTCTTT
once	TRBV30	-	TRBJ2-6	CAWSGGSGANVLTF	TGTGCCTGGAGTGGGGGCTCTGGGGCCAACGTCCTGACTTTC
few	TRBV27	TRBD1	TRBJ2-7	CASSFAGDSSYEQYF	TGTGCCAGCAGTTTCGCCGGGGACAGCTCCTACGAGCAGTACTTC
-	TRBV3-1	-	TRBJ1-2	CASSPDDSGSYGYTF	TGTGCCAGCAGCCCCGACGACTCGGGGAGCTATGGCTACACCTTC
-	TRBV30	-	TRBJ2-7	CAWSDVPGAYEQYF	TGTGCCTGGAGTGACGTTCCCGGGGCCTACGAGCAGTACTTC
-	TRBV29-1	TRBD1	TRBJ1-2	CSAGGQGTSAGHTF	TGCAGCGCCGGGGGACAGGGGACTTCGGCTGGCCACACCTTC
-	TRBV6-2/TRBV6-3	TRBD1	TRBJ1-2	CASSTTGRWDGYTF	TGTGCCAGCAGTACGACAGGGCGTTGGGATGGCTACACCTTC
few	TRBV25-1	-	TRBJ1-2	CASSEYRKSGYTF	TGTGCCAGCAGTGAATACAGGAAGTCGGGCTACACCTTC
-	TRBV7-3	-	TRBJ2-7	CASCFIAGDEQYF	TGTGCCAGCTGCTTCATCGCAGGCGACGAGCAGTACTTC
-	TRBV4-3	-	TRBJ2-3	CASSQDLSGAGDTQYF	TGCGCCAGCAGCCAAGATCTTTCGGGGGCCGGAGATACGCAGTATTTT
-	TRBV20-1	TRBD1	TRBJ2-5	CSAFRQGEETQYF	TGCAGTGCTTTTCGACAGGGAGAAGAGACCCAGTACTTC
few	TRBV20-1	-	TRBJ1-1	CSATTTDRSNTEAFF	TGCAGTGCTACTACCACCGACAGGAGCAACACTGAAGCTTTCTTT
few	TRBV4-1	TRBD2	TRBJ2-3	CASSQDPAGGTSDTQYF	TGCGCCAGCAGCCAAGATCCGGCGGGAGGCACTTCAGATACGCAGTATTTT
once	TRBV30	-	TRBJ1-2	CAWSVPFKNYGYTF	TGTGCCTGGAGTGTACCTTTTAAGAACTATGGCTACACCTTC
-	TRBV4-2	-	TRBJ2-3	CASSQARLSETDTQYF	TGTGCCAGCAGCCAAGCGAGGCTTAGCGAAACAGATACGCAGTATTTT
many	TRBV7-2	TRBD2	TRBJ2-3	CASSLELAGYTDTQYF	TGTGCCAGCAGCTTAGAACTAGCGGGATACACAGATACGCAGTATTTT
few	TRBV10-3	-	TRBJ2-7	CAISVRDSDWHEQYF	TGTGCCATCAGTGTAAGGGACTCCGACTGGCACGAGCAGTACTTC